This TCR beta chain was documented in a study of cytomegalovirus exposure and HLA in healthy donors. General study points: In an earlier analysis, productive rearrangement rates for most beta V segments clustered near 87% or 30%. In a later analysis, TCR beta V- and J-gene trimming was associated with a missense DCLRE1C variant. In a later analysis, CMV-associated beta chains were mostly HLA-associated, it appeared.

With 7 bases removed from V and 2 bases from J, the gap between germline ends came to 6 bases. Germline lookup yields CDR1 SGHTS and CDR2 YDEGEE. The CDR3 has 11 residues. As regards this clone: The target antigen is unknown.

PCR used 60 Vbeta primers and 13 Jbeta primers. Clones were read by immunoSEQ multiplex PCR, and TCRdb kept only the in-frame ones, dropping some. The table includes about 150,000 clones, 70% to 80% detected once. Sequenced material: PBMCs. The genes are TRBV5-8 and TRBJ2-5; TRBD1 might be the D (5 bases). This receptor was obtained from a woman aged 40 to 50 in good health and CMV-seronegative. The CDR3 here is CASPGQETQYF. For the CDR3, the DNA is TGTGCCAGCCCAGGGCAAGAGACCCAGTACTTC.